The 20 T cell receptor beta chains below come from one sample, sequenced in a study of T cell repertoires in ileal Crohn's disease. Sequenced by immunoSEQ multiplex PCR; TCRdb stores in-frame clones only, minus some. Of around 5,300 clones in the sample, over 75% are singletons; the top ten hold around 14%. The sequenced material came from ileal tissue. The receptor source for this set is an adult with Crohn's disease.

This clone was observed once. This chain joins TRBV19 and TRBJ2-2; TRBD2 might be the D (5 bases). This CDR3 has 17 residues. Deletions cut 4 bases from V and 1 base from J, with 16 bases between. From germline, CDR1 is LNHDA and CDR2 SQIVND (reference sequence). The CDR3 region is CASSTPPSRGNTGELFF. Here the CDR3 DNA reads TGTGCCAGTAGTACACCGCCTAGTCGGGGGAACACCGGGGAGCTGTTTTTT.

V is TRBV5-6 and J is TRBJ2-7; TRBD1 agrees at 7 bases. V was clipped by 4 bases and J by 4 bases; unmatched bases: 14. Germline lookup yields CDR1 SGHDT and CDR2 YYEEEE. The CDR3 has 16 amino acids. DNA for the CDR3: TGTGCCAGCAGCACGCCCCGGGACAGCCTCTCTTACGAGCAGTACTTC. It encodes CASSTPRDSLSYEQYF.

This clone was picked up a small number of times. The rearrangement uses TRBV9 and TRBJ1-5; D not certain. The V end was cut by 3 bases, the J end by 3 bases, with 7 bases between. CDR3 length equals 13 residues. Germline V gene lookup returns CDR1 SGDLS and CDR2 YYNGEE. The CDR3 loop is CASSAQSNQPQHF. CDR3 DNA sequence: TGTGCCAGCAGCGCCCAGTCCAATCAGCCCCAGCATTTT.

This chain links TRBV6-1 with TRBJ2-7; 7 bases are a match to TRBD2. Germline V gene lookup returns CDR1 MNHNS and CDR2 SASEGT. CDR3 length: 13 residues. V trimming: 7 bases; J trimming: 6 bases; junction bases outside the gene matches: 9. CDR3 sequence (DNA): TGTGCCAGCATTTGGAGCGGGACGAGCGAGCAGTACTTC. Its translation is CASIWSGTSEQYF.

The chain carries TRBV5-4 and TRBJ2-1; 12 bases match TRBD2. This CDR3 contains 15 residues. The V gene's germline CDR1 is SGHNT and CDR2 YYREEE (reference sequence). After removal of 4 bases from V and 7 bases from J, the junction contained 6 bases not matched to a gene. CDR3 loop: CASSVGLAGENEQFF. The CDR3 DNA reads TGTGCCAGCAGCGTGGGACTAGCGGGTGAAAATGAGCAGTTCTTC.

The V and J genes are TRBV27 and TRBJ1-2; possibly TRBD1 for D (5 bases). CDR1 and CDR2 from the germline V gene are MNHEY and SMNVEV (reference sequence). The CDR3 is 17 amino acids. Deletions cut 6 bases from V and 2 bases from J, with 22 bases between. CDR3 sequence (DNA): TGTGCCAGCAGCGCAGGGTTACTGGACGGCGAAAACTATGGCTACACCTTC. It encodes CASSAGLLDGENYGYTF.

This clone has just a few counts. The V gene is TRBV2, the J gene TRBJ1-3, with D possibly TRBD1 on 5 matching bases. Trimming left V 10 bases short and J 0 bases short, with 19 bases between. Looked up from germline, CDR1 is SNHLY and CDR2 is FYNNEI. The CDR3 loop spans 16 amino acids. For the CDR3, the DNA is TGTGCCATCTACCTGACAGATCAAAACTCTGGAAACACCATATATTTT. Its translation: CAIYLTDQNSGNTIYF. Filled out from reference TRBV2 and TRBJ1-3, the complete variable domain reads EPEVTQTPSHQVTQMGQEVILRCVPISNHLYFYWYRQILGQKVEFLVSFYNNEISEKSEIFDDQFSVERPDGSNFTLKIRSTKLEDSAMYFCAIYLTDQNSGNTIYFGEGSWLTVV.

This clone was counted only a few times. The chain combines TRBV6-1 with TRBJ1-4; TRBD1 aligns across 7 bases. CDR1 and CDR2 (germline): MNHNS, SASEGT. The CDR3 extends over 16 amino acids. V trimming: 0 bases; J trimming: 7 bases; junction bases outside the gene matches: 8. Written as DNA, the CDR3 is TGTGCCAGCAGTGAAGCAGTAGACAGGGTTAGTGAAAAACTGTTTTTT. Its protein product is CASSEAVDRVSEKLFF.

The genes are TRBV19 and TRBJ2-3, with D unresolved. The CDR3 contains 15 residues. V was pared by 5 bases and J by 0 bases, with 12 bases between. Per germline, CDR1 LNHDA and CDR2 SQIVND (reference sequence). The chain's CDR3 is CASSLDTRSTDTQYF. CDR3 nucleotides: TGTGCCAGTAGTCTCGACACCCGAAGCACAGATACGCAGTATTTT. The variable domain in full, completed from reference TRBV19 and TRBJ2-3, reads DGGITQSPKYLFRKEGQNVTLSCEQNLNHDAMYWYRQDPGQGLRLIYYSQIVNDFQKGDIAEGYSVSREKKESFPLTVTSAQKNPTAFYLCASSLDTRSTDTQYFGPGTRLTVL.

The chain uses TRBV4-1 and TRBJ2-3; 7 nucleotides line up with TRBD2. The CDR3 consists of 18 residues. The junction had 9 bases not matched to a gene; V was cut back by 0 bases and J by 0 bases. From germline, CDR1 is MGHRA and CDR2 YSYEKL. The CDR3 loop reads CASSQDGGAGESTDTQYF. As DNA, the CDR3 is TGCGCCAGCAGCCAAGACGGAGGGGCGGGAGAAAGCACAGATACGCAGTATTTT.

CDR3 sequence: CASSTPGTGKTGELFF. CDR3 DNA: TGTGCCAGCTCAACTCCCGGGACAGGGAAGACCGGGGAGCTGTTTTTT. The chain combines TRBV27 with TRBJ2-2; 9 nucleotides match TRBD1. The CDR3 spans 16 residues. After removal of 8 bases from V and 5 bases from J, the junction contained 12 bases not matched to a gene. Germline loops: CDR1 MNHEY, CDR2 SMNVEV (reference sequence).

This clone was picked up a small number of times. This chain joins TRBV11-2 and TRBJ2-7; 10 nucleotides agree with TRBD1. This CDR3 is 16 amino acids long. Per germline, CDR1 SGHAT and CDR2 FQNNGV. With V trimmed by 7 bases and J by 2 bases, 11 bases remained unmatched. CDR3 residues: CASTVGGGTGAYEQYF. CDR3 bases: TGTGCCAGCACCGTGGGTGGAGGGACAGGGGCCTACGAGCAGTACTTC.

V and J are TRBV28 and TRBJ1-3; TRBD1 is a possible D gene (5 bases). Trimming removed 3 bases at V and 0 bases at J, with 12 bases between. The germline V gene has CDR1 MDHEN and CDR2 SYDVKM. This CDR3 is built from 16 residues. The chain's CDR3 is CASSLHRMSSGNTIYF. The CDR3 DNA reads TGTGCCAGCAGTTTGCACAGGATGAGCTCTGGAAACACCATATATTTT. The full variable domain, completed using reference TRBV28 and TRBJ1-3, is DVKVTQSSRYLVKRTGEKVFLECVQDMDHENMFWYRQDPGLGLRLIYFSYDVKMKEKGDIPEGYSVSREKKERFSLILESASTNQTSMYLCASSLHRMSSGNTIYFGEGSWLTVV.

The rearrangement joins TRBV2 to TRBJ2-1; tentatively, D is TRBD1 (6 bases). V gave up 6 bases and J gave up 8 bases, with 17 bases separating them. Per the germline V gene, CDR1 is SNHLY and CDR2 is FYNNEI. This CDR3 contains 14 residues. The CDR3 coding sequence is TGTGCCAGCAGAAGGGACATCAGAATCGATGAGCAGTTCTTC. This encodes CASRRDIRIDEQFF.

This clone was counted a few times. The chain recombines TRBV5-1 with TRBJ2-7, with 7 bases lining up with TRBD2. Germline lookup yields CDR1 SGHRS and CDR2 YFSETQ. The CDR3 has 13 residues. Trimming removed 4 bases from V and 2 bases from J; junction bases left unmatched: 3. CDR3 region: CASSLGGPYEQYF. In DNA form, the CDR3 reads TGCGCCAGCAGCCTGGGAGGGCCCTACGAGCAGTACTTC. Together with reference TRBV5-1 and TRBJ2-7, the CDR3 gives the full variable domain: KAGVTQTPRYLIKTRGQQVTLSCSPISGHRSVSWYQQTPGQGLQFLFEYFSETQRNKGNFPGRFSGRQFSNSRSEMNVSTLELGDSALYLCASSLGGPYEQYFGPGTRLTVT.

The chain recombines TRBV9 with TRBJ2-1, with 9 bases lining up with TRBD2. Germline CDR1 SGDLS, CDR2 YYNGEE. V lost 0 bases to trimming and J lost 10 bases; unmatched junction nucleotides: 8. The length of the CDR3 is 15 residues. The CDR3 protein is CASSVGSLTSGEQFF. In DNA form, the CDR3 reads TGTGCCAGCAGCGTAGGAAGTCTGACTAGCGGAGAGCAGTTCTTC.

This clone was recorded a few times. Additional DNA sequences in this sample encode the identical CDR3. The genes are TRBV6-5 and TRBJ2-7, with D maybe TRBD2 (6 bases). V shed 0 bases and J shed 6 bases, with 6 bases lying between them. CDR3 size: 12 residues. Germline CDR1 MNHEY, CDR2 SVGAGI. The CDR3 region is CASSYSGSEQYF. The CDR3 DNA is TGTGCCAGCAGTTACTCCGGGAGCGAGCAGTACTTC.

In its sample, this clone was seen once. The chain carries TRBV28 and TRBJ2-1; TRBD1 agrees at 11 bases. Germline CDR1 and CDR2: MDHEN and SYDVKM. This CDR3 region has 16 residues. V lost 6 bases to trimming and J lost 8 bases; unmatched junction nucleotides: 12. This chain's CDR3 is CASSVSGTGGEDEQFF. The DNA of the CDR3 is TGTGCCAGCAGCGTATCCGGGACAGGGGGGGAGGATGAGCAGTTCTTC.

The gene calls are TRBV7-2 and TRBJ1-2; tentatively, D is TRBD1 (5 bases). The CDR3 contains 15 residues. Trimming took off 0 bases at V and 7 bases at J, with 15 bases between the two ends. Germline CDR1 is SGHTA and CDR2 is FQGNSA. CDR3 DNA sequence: TGTGCCAGCAGCTTAGCGCTGTCAGGGCTCTCTGGCTACACCTTC. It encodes CASSLALSGLSGYTF.

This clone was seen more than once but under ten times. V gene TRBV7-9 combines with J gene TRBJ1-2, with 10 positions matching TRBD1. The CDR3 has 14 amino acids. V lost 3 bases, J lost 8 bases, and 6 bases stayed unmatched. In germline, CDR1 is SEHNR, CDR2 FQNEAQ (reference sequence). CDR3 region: CASSFSDRGEGYTF. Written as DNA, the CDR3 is TGTGCCAGCAGCTTCTCGGACAGGGGGGAAGGCTACACCTTC.